A selection of T cell receptor beta chains follows, all from one sample in a study of T cell responses to AZD1222 COVID-19 vaccine. Assay: immunoSEQ multiplex PCR; the TCRdb copy retains only in-frame clones and omits some. The sample records approximately 100,000 clones, less than 95% being singletons. Here the sequenced sample was peripheral blood, taken on day 0 of AZD1222 vaccination. These receptors came from an adult in good health. Both conserved end residues are part of each CDR3.

j_call v_call cdr3_aa
TRBJ2-2 TRBV28 CASASRGTQGTGELFF
TRBJ1-5 TRBV6-2/TRBV6-3 CASSYGSHAMGNQPQHF
TRBJ2-7 TRBV29-1 CSVEGTGGIYEQYF
TRBJ1-6 TRBV6-2/TRBV6-3 CASSKRQATDSPLHF
TRBJ1-5 TRBV19 CASRGFRDRGNQPQHF
TRBJ2-5 TRBV9 CVLREGRETQYF
TRBJ1-5 TRBV18 CASSPTGDSNQPQHF
TRBJ1-1 TRBV30 CAWSAPDHPEAFF
TRBJ1-2 TRBV29-1 CSVGQARGGYTF
TRBJ1-1 TRBV6-1 CASIGQTEAFF
TRBJ1-2 TRBV5-1 CASSLGTGEGYTF
TRBJ2-3 TRBV5-6 CASSLKGEDTQYF
TRBJ2-1 TRBV11-2 CASSLAQGYNEQFF
TRBJ2-1 TRBV21-1 CASSNSRTGSYNEQFF
TRBJ1-1 TRBV18 CASSPPADSEAFF
TRBJ2-3 TRBV5-4 CASSTGGTYTQYF
TRBJ2-7 TRBV24-1 CATSRKGPYEQYF
TRBJ1-5 TRBV3-1/TRBV3-2 CASSQTQGRWPQHF
TRBJ2-3 TRBV9 CASSVAGTGKTDTQYF
TRBJ2-7 TRBV7-9 CASRTDSPYEQYF
TRBJ2-7 TRBV28 CASTESGDYEQYF
TRBJ1-5 TRBV18 CASSLDRNQPQHF
TRBJ1-6 TRBV18 CASSPDRGHNSPLHF
TRBJ1-2 TRBV20-1 CSARSEGGYTF
TRBJ1-5 TRBV10-2 CASSGLSNQPQHF